By proportion, the clone carrying this T cell receptor (beta chain) is hyperexpanded. Read data end 3 residues before the CDR3 end; the end is taken from the germline J gene. Produced via immunoSEQ multiplex PCR; TCRdb's table is partial and in-frame only. In total the sample includes roughly 30,000 clones, none of them seen once. The data belong to a study of T cell clonality in common variable immunodeficiency. CDR3 length: 16 residues. The germline V gene has CDR1 SQVTM and CDR2 ANQGSEA. J gave up 4 bases and V 6 bases, and 17 bases lay outside the gene matches. The source of this sequence is a person aged 18 to 70 in good health. The sequencing input was peripheral blood mononuclear cells. This chain uses TRBV29-1 with TRBJ2-7, with 8 bases that match TRBD1. Partial CDR3 DNA: TGCAGCGTGTCAATCTCGGGACAGGAAGTTCGGTACGAG. Its protein product is CSVSISGQEVRYE. The complete CDR3 reads CSVSISGQEVRYEQYF.